This T cell receptor beta chain was sequenced for a study of read filtering for tumor transcriptome and immune sequencing. Background on the study: The cohort had more than 16 men and over eleven women aged about 45 to 90, mean around 66 years.

CDR3 length equals 12 residues. The ends were cut back, 7 bases at V and 2 bases at J, with 8 bases in the middle. Germline-derived CDR1 and CDR2 are SGHAT and FQNNGV. This clonotype was recorded a few times. As yet, its antigen is unknown. From roughly 0.4 ug of RNA, a library with molecular barcoded alpha/delta and beta/gamma adaptors was made. From the reads, TCRdb called clonotypes with MiXCR, one entry per CDR3 protein. The data contain roughly 60,000 distinct CDR3 sequences, more than 20% of them singletons. Notes on the study in general: Around 82% of IR-seq clonotypes had a single read, yet these held about 3.5% of reads.

Source material: a population of CD138-negative cells sorted from bone marrow. The rearrangement joins TRBV11-2 to TRBJ1-1, with D perhaps matching TRBD1 (5 bases). The clonotype was recovered from a donor at least 40 years old with multiple myeloma. The CDR3 here is CASNRGNTEAFF. CDR3 bases: TGTGCCAGCAACCGGGGCAACACTGAAGCTTTCTTT.